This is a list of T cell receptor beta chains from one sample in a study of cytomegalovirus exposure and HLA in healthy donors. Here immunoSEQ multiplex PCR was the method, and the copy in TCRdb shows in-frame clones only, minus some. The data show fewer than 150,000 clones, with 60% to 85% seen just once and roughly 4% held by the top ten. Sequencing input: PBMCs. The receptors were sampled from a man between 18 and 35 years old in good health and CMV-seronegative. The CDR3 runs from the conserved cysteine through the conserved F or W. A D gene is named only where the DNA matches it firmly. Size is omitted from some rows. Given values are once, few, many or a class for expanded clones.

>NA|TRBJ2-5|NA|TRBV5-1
CASSGPTGTTGETQYF
TGCGCCAGCAGCGGACCGACAGGTACCACAGGGGAGACCCAGTACTTC
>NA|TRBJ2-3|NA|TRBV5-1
CASSGQSTDTQYF
TGCGCCAGCAGCGGACAGAGCACAGATACGCAGTATTTT
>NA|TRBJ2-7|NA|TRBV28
CASTRWRQTYEQYF
TGTGCCAGCACCCGATGGCGGCAGACCTACGAGCAGTACTTC
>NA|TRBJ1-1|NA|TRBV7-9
CASSLVAGNTEAFF
TGTGCCAGCAGCTTAGTCGCCGGGAACACTGAAGCTTTCTTT
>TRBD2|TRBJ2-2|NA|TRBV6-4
CASSDSGNPSNTGELFF
TGTGCCAGCAGTGACAGCGGGAACCCCTCGAACACCGGGGAGCTGTTTTTT
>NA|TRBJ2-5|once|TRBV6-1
CASSEGQLYQETQYF
TGTGCCAGCAGTGAAGGACAGTTGTACCAAGAGACCCAGTACTTC
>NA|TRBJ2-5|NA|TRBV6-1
CASSETYDGLQYF
TGTGCCAGCAGTGAAACGTATGATGGACTCCAGTACTTC
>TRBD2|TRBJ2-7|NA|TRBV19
CASSIGRGTSGNNEQYF
TGTGCCAGTAGTATAGGCCGAGGGACTAGCGGGAACAACGAGCAGTACTTC
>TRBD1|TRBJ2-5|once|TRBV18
CASSPRRQGQETQYF
TGTGCCAGCTCACCGCGGCGACAGGGCCAAGAGACCCAGTACTTC
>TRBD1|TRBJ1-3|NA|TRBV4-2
CASSPGTGADVSGNTIYF
TGTGCCAGCAGCCCGGGGACAGGGGCCGACGTCTCTGGAAACACCATATATTTT
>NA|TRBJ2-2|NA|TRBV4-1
CASSQDGYRVNTGELFF
TGCGCCAGCAGCCAAGATGGGTACAGGGTAAACACCGGGGAGCTGTTTTTT
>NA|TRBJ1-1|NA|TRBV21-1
CASSNTTGQLNTEAFF
TGTGCCAGCAGCAATACGACGGGACAGCTAAACACTGAAGCTTTCTTT
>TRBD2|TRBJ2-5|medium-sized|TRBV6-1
CASSNYGGEETQYF
TGTGCCAGCAGTAACTACGGGGGGGAAGAGACCCAGTACTTC
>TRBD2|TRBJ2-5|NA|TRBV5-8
CASSYRLGTSGSWGETQYF
TGTGCCAGCAGTTATCGACTTGGGACTAGCGGGAGCTGGGGAGAGACCCAGTACTTC
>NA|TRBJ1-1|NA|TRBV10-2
CASRVGGGRGTEAFF
TGCGCCAGCAGAGTAGGAGGAGGACGTGGGACTGAAGCTTTCTTT
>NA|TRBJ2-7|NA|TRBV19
CASSIGTGLSYEQYF
TGTGCCAGTAGTATAGGAACAGGGCTCTCCTACGAGCAGTACTTC
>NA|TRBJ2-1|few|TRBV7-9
CASSLVGDNDYEQFF
TGTGCCAGCAGCTTAGTAGGGGACAACGATTATGAGCAGTTCTTC
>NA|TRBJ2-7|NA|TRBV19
CASSRGLGTYEQYF
TGTGCCAGTAGTAGGGGCCTGGGCACCTACGAGCAGTACTTC
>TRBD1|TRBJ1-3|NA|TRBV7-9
CASSSIRTGAGNTIYF
TGTGCCAGCAGCTCAATCCGGACAGGGGCAGGAAACACCATATATTTT
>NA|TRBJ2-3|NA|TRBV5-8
CASSRYLRTDTQYF
TGTGCCAGCAGCCGCTACCTGCGGACAGATACGCAGTATTTT
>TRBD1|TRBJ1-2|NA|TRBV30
CAWVRDRSPVYGYTF
TGTGCCTGGGTCCGGGACAGAAGCCCCGTCTATGGCTACACCTTC
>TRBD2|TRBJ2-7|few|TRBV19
CASSIAGGLSYEQYF
TGTGCCAGTAGTATAGCGGGAGGATTGTCCTACGAGCAGTACTTC
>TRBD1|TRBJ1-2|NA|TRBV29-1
CSVGQTGTGGDYGYTF
TGCAGCGTTGGACAGACCGGGACAGGGGGTGACTATGGCTACACCTTC
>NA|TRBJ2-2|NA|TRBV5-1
CASSTGQGRVPGELFF
TGCGCCAGCAGCACCGGACAAGGTCGTGTTCCCGGGGAGCTGTTTTTT
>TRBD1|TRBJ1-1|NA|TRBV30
CAWSDRGGKFSEAFF
TGTGCCTGGAGTGATCGAGGGGGCAAGTTTTCTGAAGCTTTCTTT
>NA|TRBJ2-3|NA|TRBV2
CASRFISTQYF
TGTGCCAGCAGGTTCATCAGTACGCAGTATTTT
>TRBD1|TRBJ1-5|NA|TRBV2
CASSEDRGARSNQPQHF
TGTGCCAGCAGTGAGGACAGGGGGGCCAGAAGCAATCAGCCCCAGCATTTT
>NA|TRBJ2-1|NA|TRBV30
CAWSAPGWRGLNEQFF
TGTGCCTGGAGCGCACCAGGGTGGCGGGGGCTCAATGAGCAGTTCTTC
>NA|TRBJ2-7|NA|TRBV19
CASTGGTGLAEQYF
TGTGCCAGTACGGGGGGGACAGGGTTGGCCGAGCAGTACTTC
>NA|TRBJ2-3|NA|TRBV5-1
CASSPLGLSRSTDTQYF
TGCGCCAGCAGCCCCCTCGGACTCTCTCGGAGCACAGATACGCAGTATTTT
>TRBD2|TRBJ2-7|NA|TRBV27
CASSLLASGRASYEQYF
TGTGCCAGCAGTTTATTGGCTAGCGGGAGGGCCTCCTACGAGCAGTACTTC
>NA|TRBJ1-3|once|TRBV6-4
CASSDERRSSGNTIYF
TGTGCCAGCAGTGACGAGAGGCGGAGCTCTGGAAACACCATATATTTT
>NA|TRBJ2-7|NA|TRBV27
CASSSRLGLEQYF
TGTGCCAGCAGTTCCCGGCTGGGGCTCGAGCAGTACTTC
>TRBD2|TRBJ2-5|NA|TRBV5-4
CASSLKAGIEETQYF
TGTGCCAGCAGCTTAAAAGCGGGAATTGAGGAGACCCAGTACTTC
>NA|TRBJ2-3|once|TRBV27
CASSLTGADTQYF
TGTGCCAGCAGTTTAACCGGGGCAGATACGCAGTATTTT